Following are 7 T cell receptor beta chains from one sample sequenced in a study of cytomegalovirus exposure and HLA in healthy donors. Here immunoSEQ multiplex PCR was the method, and the copy in TCRdb shows in-frame clones only, minus some. The table has 45,000 to 60,000 clones, 93% seen once; the top ten hold about 6%. Sequenced sample: PBMCs. The receptors originated from a woman younger than 35 in good health and CMV-seronegative.

This sequence joins TRBV11-3 and TRBJ2-5; possibly TRBD1 for D (5 bases). Germline CDR1 SGHNT, CDR2 YENEEA. The germline V and J ends were trimmed by 3 bases and 7 bases, with 9 bases remaining between them. The CDR3 loop spans 12 amino acids. CDR3 sequence reads: CASSFRGATQYF. The CDR3 coding sequence is TGTGCCAGCAGCTTTAGGGGTGCGACCCAGTACTTC. Combining the CDR3 with reference TRBV11-3 and TRBJ2-5 gives the whole variable domain EAGVVQSPRYKIIEKKQPVAFWCNPISGHNTLYWYLQNLGQGPELLIRYENEEAVDDSQLPKDRFSAERLKGVDSTLKIQPAELGDSAVYLCASSFRGATQYFGPGTRLLVL.

This chain joins TRBV27 and TRBJ1-2, with unresolved D. In germline, CDR1 is MNHEY, CDR2 SMNVEV (reference sequence). The CDR3 has 13 residues. The V end was cut by 6 bases, the J end by 5 bases, with 13 bases between. Here the CDR3 reads CASSHNINYGYTF. In DNA form, the CDR3 reads TGTGCCAGCAGCCACAACATAAATTATGGCTACACCTTC.

The gene calls are TRBV29-1 and TRBJ2-1; D unclear. The length of the CDR3 is 14 residues. CDR1 is SQVTM and CDR2 is ANQGSEA in the germline V gene. V lost 2 bases and J 0 bases, leaving 8 bases between the germline ends. CDR3 in amino acids: CSVERRISYNEQFF. CDR3 nucleotide sequence: TGCAGCGTTGAAAGGCGGATCTCCTACAATGAGCAGTTCTTC.

V and J are TRBV7-6 and TRBJ1-5; D is uncertain. Trimming cost V 2 bases and J 3 bases, with 8 bases left between them. The germline V gene encodes CDR1 SGHVS and CDR2 FNYEAQ. This CDR3 has 14 amino acids. The CDR3 DNA follows: TGTGCCAGCAGCTTAAGCCAAGACAATCAGCCCCAGCATTTT. Its protein is CASSLSQDNQPQHF.

The chain joins TRBV7-8 to TRBJ2-2; unclear D gene. This CDR3 comprises 13 residues. V was clipped by 1 base and J by 6 bases, with 6 bases between them. The germline CDR1 and CDR2 sequences are SGHVS and FQNEAQ. CDR3: CASSLGPSGELFF. The CDR3 DNA reads as TGTGCCAGCAGCTTAGGGCCCTCCGGGGAGCTGTTTTTT.

The chain joins TRBV19 to TRBJ1-5, with TRBD1 as a possible D gene (6 bases). Per germline, CDR1 LNHDA and CDR2 SQIVND (reference sequence). Trimming took off 3 bases at V and 4 bases at J, with 10 bases between the two ends. CDR3 length: 14 residues. Here the CDR3 reads CASSIRTANQPQHF. CDR3 DNA sequence: TGTGCCAGTAGTATCAGGACAGCTAATCAGCCCCAGCATTTT.

The count of this clone is one. The V gene is TRBV6-5, the J gene TRBJ1-2; TRBD1 aligns across 8 bases. The CDR3 is 12 residues long. V shed 2 bases, J shed 12 bases, and the junction held 5 bases outside the gene matches. CDR1 is MNHEY and CDR2 is SVGAGI in the germline V gene. DNA of the CDR3: TGTGCCAGCAGTTACACAGGGGGGGTCAACACCTTC. It encodes CASSYTGGVNTF.